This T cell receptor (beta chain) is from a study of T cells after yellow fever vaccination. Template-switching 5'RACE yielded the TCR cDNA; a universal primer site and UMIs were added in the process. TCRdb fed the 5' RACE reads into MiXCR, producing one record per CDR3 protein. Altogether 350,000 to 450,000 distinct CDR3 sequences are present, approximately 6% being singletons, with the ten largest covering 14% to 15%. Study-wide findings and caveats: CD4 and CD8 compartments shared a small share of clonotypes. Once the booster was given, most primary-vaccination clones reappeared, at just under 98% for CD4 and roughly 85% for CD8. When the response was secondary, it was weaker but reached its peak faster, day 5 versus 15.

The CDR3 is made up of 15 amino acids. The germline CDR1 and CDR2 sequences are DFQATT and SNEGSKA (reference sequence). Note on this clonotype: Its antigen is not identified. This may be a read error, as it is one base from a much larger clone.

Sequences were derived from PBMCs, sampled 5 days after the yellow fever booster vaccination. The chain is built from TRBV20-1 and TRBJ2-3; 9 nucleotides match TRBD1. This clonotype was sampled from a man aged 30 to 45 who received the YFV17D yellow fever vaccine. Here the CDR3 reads CCVYSGTGYIAGQYF. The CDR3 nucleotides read TGCTGTGTTTACTCCGGGACAGGGTATATCGCGGGGCAGTATTTT.